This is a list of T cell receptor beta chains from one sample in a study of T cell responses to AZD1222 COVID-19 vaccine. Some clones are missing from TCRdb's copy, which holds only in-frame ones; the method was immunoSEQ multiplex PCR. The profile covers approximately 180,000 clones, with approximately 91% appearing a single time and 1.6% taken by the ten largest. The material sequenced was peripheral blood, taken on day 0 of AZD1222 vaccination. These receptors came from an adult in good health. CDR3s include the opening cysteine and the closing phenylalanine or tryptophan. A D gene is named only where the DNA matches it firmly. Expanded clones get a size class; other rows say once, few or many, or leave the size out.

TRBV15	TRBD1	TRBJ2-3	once	TGTGCCACCAGCAGCGGGACAGGGGGGCTAGCGACTAGCACAGATACGCAGTATTTT	CATSSGTGGLATSTDTQYF
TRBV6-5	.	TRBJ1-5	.	TGTGCCAGCACCCTAAGGGGGGTTCAGCCCCAGCATTTT	CASTLRGVQPQHF
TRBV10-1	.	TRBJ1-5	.	TGCGCCAGCAGTGATGGGCGAGGCAATCAGCCCCAGCATTTT	CASSDGRGNQPQHF
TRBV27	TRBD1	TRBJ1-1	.	TGTGCCAGCAGTTTATCGAGGTACAGGGGACGGACTGAAGCTTTCTTT	CASSLSRYRGRTEAFF
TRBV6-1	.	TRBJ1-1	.	TGTGCCAGCAGTGAGGTGGACAGTAAAGCTTTCTTT	CASSEVDSKAFF
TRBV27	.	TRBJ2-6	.	TGTGCCAGCCTCGCCTGGTCTGGGGCCAACGTCCTGACTTTC	CASLAWSGANVLTF
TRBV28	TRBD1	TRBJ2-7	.	TGTGCCAGCATCGCCGGGACAGGGCCCCACTACGAGCAGTACTTC	CASIAGTGPHYEQYF
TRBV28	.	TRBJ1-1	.	TGTGCCAGCAGTTTGGGCCTGGCGGCTTTCTTT	CASSLGLAAFF
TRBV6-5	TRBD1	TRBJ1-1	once	TGTGCCAGCAGTTACCCCCGGACAGGGAGGAGGTTCTTT	CASSYPRTGRRFF
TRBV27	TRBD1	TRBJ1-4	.	TGTGCCAGCAGCCCATGGGGACAGAATGAAAAACTGTTTTTT	CASSPWGQNEKLFF
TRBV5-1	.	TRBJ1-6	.	TGCGCCAGCAGCTTGTTCCCGGGGAACGCTTCACCCCTCCACTTT	CASSLFPGNASPLHF
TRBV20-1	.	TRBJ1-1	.	TGCAGTGCTACAGGGTTTGCTGAAGCTTTCTTT	CSATGFAEAFF
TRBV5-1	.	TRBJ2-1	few	TGCGCCAGCAGCTCAAACCACAATGAGCAGTTCTTC	CASSSNHNEQFF
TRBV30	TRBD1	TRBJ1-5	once	TGTGCCTGGAGTAAGGGACAGCTCGTCGATCAGCCCCAGCATTTT	CAWSKGQLVDQPQHF
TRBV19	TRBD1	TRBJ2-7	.	TGTGCCAGTAGTGAACAGGGGTTGGGCGAGCAGTACTTC	CASSEQGLGEQYF
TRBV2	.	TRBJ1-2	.	TGTGCCAGCAGTTCCCAGGATAACTATGGCTACACCTTC	CASSSQDNYGYTF
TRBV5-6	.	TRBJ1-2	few	TGTGCCAGCAGCACCTACACCCCGCCAGGCTACACCTTC	CASSTYTPPGYTF
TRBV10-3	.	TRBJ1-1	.	TGTGCCATCGGAGCTTTGAACACTGAAGCTTTCTTT	CAIGALNTEAFF
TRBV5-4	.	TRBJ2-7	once	TGTGCCAGCAGCTGGGGGCAGGACTCCTACGAGCAGTACTTC	CASSWGQDSYEQYF
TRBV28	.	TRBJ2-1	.	TGTGCCAGCAGTTCTCCCGGAGGGCGCTTGGTAGATGAGCAGTTCTTC	CASSSPGGRLVDEQFF
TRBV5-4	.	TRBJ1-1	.	TGTGCCAGCAGCTTGACGGGGGCAAACACTGAAGCTTTCTTT	CASSLTGANTEAFF
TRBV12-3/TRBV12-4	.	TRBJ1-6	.	TGTGCCAGCAGCCCGACCCTTTCACCCCTCCACTTT	CASSPTLSPLHF
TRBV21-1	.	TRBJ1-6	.	TGTGCCAGCAGCAAACCGCCCCGACAGGGTTGTTCACCCCTCCACTTT	CASSKPPRQGCSPLHF
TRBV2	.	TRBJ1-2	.	TGTGCCAGCAGTGAAAGGGCCGGCACTAACTATGGCTACACCTTC	CASSERAGTNYGYTF
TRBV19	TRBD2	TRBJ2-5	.	TGTGCCAGTAGTATATCTGGCGGGGGGTGGGTGGAGACCCAGTACTTC	CASSISGGGWVETQYF
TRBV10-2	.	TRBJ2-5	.	TGCGCCAGCAGTGAAGTAAGCGCCGGACAAGAGACCCAGTACTTC	CASSEVSAGQETQYF
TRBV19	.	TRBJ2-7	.	TGTGCCAGTAGTGGGAGGCCCTCAGGGGAGCAGTACTTC	CASSGRPSGEQYF
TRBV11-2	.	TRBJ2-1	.	TGTGCCAGCAGCCATCCTGGCCCTCCGACGAATGAGCAGTTCTTC	CASSHPGPPTNEQFF
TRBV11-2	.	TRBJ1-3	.	TGTGCCAGCAGCTTAGATCTGACACGGAGTTTAAACACCATATATTTT	CASSLDLTRSLNTIYF
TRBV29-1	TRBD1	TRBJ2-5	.	TGCAGCGCTGCGTGGGGTGCAGGGGGCCAAGAGACCCAGTACTTC	CSAAWGAGGQETQYF
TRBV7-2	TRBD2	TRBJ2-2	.	TGTGCCAGCAGCTTAGCTATTGGCGGGGGGGTTTATACCGGGGAGCTGTTTTTT	CASSLAIGGGVYTGELFF
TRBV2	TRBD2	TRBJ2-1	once	TGTGCCAGCAGTGAACTGGGACTAGTGTCGCAGTTCTTC	CASSELGLVSQFF